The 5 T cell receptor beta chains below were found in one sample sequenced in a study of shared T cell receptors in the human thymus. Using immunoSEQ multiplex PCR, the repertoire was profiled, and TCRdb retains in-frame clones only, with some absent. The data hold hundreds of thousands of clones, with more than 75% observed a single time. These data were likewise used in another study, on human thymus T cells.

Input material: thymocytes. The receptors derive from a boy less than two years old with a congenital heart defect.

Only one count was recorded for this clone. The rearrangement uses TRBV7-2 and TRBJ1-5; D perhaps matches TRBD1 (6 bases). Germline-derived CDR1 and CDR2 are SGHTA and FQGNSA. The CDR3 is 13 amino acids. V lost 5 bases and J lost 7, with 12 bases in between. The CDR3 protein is CASSAYRDQPQHF. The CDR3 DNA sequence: TGTGCCAGCAGCGCCTACAGGGACCAGCCCCAGCATTTT.

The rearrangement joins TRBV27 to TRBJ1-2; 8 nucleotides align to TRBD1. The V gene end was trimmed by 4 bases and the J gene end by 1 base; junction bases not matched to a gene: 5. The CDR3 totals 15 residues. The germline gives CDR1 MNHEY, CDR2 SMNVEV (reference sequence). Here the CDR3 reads CASSSGQAINYGYTF. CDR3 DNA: TGTGCCAGCAGTTCGGGACAGGCGATTAACTATGGCTACACCTTC.

CDR3 amino acids: CASSLMARGDTGELFF. The CDR3 nucleotides read TGTGCCAGCAGTTTGATGGCCAGGGGTGACACCGGGGAGCTGTTTTTT. The rearrangement uses TRBV28 and TRBJ2-2; perhaps TRBD1 as D (6 bases). The CDR3 has 16 amino acids. V lost 3 bases, J lost 3 bases, and 14 bases lay in between. From germline, CDR1 is MDHEN and CDR2 SYDVKM. Looking up the rest from reference TRBV28 and TRBJ2-2 gives the full variable domain: DVKVTQSSRYLVKRTGEKVFLECVQDMDHENMFWYRQDPGLGLRLIYFSYDVKMKEKGDIPEGYSVSREKKERFSLILESASTNQTSMYLCASSLMARGDTGELFFGEGSRLTVL.

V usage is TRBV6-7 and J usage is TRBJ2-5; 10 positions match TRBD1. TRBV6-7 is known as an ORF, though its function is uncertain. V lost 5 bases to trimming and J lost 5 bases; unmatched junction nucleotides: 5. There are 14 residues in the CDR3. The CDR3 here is CASSDRGHGETQYF. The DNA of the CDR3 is TGTGCCAGCAGTGACAGGGGGCATGGGGAGACCCAGTACTTC.

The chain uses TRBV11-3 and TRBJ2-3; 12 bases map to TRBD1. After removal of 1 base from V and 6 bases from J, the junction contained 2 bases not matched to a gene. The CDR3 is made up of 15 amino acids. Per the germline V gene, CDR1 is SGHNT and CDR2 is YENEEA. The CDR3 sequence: CASSLGDRGLDTQYF. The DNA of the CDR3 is TGTGCCAGCAGCTTAGGGGACAGGGGGCTGGATACGCAGTATTTT.